The present entry profiles one T cell receptor beta chain with its context. The sample comes from a study of T cell changes during pregnancy in multiple sclerosis. Clones were sequenced by immunoSEQ multiplex PCR, and TCRdb holds only the in-frame ones, with some missing. The profile shows roughly 50,000 clones, roughly nine tenths of them singletons. Sequenced here: CD4+ T cells from peripheral blood mononuclear cells, sampled after pregnancy. The TCR originated in a female donor with multiple sclerosis, enrolled in a pregnancy study.

CDR3 bases: TGTGCCAGCAGGCGGACTAGCGGTTTCAATGAGCAGTTCTTC. It encodes CASRRTSGFNEQFF. The chain recombines TRBV6-5 with TRBJ2-1; 10 bases match TRBD2. The V segment lost 6 bases and the J segment 6 bases; nucleotides outside the gene matches: 5. This CDR3 is 14 amino acids long. The germline V gene encodes CDR1 MNHEY and CDR2 SVGAGI.